This T cell receptor (beta chain) was observed in a study of cytomegalovirus exposure and HLA in healthy donors. For the study at large: Genetic ancestry analysis placed around 76% of the 398 donors that were genotyped in the Caucasian-associated cluster. Study-wide findings and caveats: A few V segments could not be told apart, such as TRBV6-2 and TRBV6-3, and were left out. Beyond CMV serostatus, there was no information to go on about immune exposure. In a later analysis, HLA-C alleles had the fewest associated TCRs, DRB1 alleles the most.

The CDR3 contains 14 residues. Germline trimming cut 6 bases from V and 5 bases from J; bases unmatched to any gene: 9. Per germline, CDR1 SGHRS and CDR2 YFSETQ. The PCR had 60 Vbeta and 13 Jbeta primers. Some clones are missing from TCRdb's copy, which holds only in-frame ones; the method was immunoSEQ multiplex PCR. The sample includes 150,000 to 200,000 clones, about 86% of them seen just once. Note on this clone: The antigen is unknown.

This rearrangement joins TRBV5-1 to TRBJ2-5, with TRBD2 matching over 8 bases. This TCR was sampled from a woman between 18 and 30 years old in good health and CMV-seropositive. Sequencing was performed on PBMCs. CDR3 residues: CASTSGLAGETQYF. The CDR3, as DNA: TGCGCCAGCACCTCCGGACTAGCAGGCGAGACCCAGTACTTC. Variable domain in full (rest from reference TRBV5-1 and TRBJ2-5): KAGVTQTPRYLIKTRGQQVTLSCSPISGHRSVSWYQQTPGQGLQFLFEYFSETQRNKGNFPGRFSGRQFSNSRSEMNVSTLELGDSALYLCASTSGLAGETQYFGPGTRLLVL.